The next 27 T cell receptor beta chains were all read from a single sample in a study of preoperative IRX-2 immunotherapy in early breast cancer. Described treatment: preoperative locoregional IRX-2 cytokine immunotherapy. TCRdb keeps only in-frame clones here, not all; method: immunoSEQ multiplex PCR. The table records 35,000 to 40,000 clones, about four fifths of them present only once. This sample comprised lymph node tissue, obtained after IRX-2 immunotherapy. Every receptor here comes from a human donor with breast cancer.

CDR3 in DNA: TGTGCCAGCAGCCGCCGAGCGACAGGGTTGGGATCACCCCTCCACTTT. Translating it yields CASSRRATGLGSPLHF. The chain recombines TRBV7-5 with TRBJ1-6; TRBD1 is taken as the D call from the table, unchecked against the DNA. TRBV7-5 is reported as a pseudogene. The CDR3 has 16 residues.

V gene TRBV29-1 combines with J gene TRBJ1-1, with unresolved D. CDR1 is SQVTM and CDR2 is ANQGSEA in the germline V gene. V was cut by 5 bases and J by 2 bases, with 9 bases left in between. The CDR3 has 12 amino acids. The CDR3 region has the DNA TGCAGCGTTCGGGCCCAAAACACTGAAGCTTTCTTT. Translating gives CSVRAQNTEAFF.

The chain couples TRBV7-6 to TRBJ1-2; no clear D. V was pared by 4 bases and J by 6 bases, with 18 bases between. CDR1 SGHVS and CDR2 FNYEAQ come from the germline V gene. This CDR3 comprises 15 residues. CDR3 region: CASSSLIEENNGYTF. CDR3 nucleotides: TGTGCCAGCAGCTCCCTAATTGAGGAAAATAATGGCTACACCTTC.

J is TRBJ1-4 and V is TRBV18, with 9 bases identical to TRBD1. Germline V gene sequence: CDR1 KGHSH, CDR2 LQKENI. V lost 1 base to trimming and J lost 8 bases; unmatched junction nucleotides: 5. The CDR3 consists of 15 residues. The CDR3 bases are TGTGCCAGCTCACCACTGGGACAGGGTTTAGAAAAACTGTTTTTT. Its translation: CASSPLGQGLEKLFF. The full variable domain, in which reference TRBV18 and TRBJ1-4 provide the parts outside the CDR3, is NAGVMQNPRHLVRRRGQEARLRCSPMKGHSHVYWYRQLPEEGLKFMVYLQKENIIDESGMPKERFSAEFPKEGPSILRIQQVVRGDSAAYFCASSPLGQGLEKLFFGSGTQLSVL.

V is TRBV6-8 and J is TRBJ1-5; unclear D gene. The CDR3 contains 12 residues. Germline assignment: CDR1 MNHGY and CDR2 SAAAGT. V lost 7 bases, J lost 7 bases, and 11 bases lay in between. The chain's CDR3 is CASTSPGQPQHF. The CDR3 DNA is TGTGCCAGCACTTCTCCCGGGCAGCCCCAGCATTTT.

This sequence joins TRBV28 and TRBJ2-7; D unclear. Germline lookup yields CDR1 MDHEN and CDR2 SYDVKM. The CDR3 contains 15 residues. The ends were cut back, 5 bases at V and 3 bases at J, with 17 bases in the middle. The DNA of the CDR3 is TGTGCCAGCAGTCCTGGTGGCCCTACGATCTACGAGCAGTACTTC. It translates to CASSPGGPTIYEQYF.

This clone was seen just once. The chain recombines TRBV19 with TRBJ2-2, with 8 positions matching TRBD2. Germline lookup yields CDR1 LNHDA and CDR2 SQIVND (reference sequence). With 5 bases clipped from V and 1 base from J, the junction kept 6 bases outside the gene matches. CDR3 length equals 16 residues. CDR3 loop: CASSLRGGLNTGELFF. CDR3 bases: TGTGCCAGTAGTTTGCGCGGGGGGTTGAACACCGGGGAGCTGTTTTTT. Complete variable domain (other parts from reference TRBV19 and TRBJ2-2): DGGITQSPKYLFRKEGQNVTLSCEQNLNHDAMYWYRQDPGQGLRLIYYSQIVNDFQKGDIAEGYSVSREKKESFPLTVTSAQKNPTAFYLCASSLRGGLNTGELFFGEGSRLTVL.

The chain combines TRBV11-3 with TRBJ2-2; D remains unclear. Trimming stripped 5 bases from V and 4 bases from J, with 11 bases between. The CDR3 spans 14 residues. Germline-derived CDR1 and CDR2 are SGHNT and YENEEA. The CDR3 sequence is CASSRGTGTGELFF. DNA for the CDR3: TGTGCCAGCAGCCGCGGAACCGGCACCGGGGAGCTGTTTTTT.

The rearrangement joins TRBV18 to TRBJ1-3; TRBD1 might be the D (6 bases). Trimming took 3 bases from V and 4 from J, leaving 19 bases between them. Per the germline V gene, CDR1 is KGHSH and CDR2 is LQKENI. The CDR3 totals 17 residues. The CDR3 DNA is TGTGCCAGCTCACCGATGGGACAAACCCCGGCCGGAAACACCATATATTTT. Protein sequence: CASSPMGQTPAGNTIYF.

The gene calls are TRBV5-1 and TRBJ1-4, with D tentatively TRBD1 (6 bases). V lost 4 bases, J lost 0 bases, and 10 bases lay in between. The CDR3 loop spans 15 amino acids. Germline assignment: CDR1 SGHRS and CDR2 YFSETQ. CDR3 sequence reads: CASSADSPTNEKLFF. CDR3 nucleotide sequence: TGCGCCAGCAGCGCGGACAGCCCAACTAATGAAAAACTGTTTTTT. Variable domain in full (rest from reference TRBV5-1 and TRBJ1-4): KAGVTQTPRYLIKTRGQQVTLSCSPISGHRSVSWYQQTPGQGLQFLFEYFSETQRNKGNFPGRFSGRQFSNSRSEMNVSTLELGDSALYLCASSADSPTNEKLFFGSGTQLSVL.

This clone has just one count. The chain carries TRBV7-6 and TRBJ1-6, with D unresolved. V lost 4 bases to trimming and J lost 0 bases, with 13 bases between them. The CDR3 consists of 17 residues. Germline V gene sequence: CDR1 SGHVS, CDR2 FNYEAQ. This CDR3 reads CASSSALDSSYNSPLHF. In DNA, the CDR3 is TGTGCCAGCAGCTCCGCGTTAGATAGCTCCTATAATTCACCCCTCCACTTT. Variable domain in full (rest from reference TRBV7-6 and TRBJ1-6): GAGVSQSPRYKVTKRGQDVALRCDPISGHVSLYWYRQALGQGPEFLTYFNYEAQQDKSGLPNDRFSAERPEGSISTLTIQRTEQRDSAMYRCASSSALDSSYNSPLHFGNGTRLTVT.

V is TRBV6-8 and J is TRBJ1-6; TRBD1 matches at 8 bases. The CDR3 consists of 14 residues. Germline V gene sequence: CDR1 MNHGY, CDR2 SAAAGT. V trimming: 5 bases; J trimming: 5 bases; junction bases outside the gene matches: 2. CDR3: CASSPGQDNSPLHF. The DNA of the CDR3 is TGTGCCAGCAGTCCGGGACAGGATAATTCACCCCTCCACTTT.

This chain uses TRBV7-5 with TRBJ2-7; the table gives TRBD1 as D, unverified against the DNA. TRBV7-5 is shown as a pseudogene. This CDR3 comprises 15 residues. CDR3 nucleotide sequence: TGTGCCAGCAGCTTCTCCGGGACAGGACCCTACGAGCAGTACTTC. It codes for CASSFSGTGPYEQYF.

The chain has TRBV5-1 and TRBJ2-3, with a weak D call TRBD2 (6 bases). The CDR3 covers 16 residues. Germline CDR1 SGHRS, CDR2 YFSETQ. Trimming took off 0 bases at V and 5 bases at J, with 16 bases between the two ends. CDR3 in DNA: TGCGCCAGCAGCTTGGTACGCGGGCTGGGGGGAGATACGCAGTATTTT. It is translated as CASSLVRGLGGDTQYF.

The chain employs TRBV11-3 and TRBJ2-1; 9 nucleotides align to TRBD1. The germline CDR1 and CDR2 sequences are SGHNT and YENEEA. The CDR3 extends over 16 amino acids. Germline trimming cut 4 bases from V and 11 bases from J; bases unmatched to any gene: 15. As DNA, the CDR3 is TGTGCCAGCAGCTACTATTCCGGGACAGGGTACGGCAAGCAGTTCTTC. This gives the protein CASSYYSGTGYGKQFF.

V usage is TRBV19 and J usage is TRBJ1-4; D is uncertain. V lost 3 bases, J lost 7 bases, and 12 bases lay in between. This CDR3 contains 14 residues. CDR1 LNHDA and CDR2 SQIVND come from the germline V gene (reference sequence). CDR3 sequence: CASSIQSLGEKLFF. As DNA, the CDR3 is TGTGCCAGTAGTATCCAGAGTTTAGGTGAAAAACTGTTTTTT.

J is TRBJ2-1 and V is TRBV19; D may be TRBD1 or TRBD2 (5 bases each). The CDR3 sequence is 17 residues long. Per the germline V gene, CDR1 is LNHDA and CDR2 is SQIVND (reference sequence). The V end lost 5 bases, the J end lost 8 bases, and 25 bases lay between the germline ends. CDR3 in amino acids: CASSLLGTGPDGDEQFF. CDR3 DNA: TGTGCCAGTAGTCTTCTGGGAACGGGACCCGATGGCGATGAGCAGTTCTTC.

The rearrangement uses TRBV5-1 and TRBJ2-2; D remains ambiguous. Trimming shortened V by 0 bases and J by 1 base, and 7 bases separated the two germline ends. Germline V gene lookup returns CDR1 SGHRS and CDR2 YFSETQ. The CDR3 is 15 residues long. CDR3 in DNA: TGCGCCAGCAGCTTGGGACACGGGAACACCGGGGAGCTGTTTTTT. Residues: CASSLGHGNTGELFF.

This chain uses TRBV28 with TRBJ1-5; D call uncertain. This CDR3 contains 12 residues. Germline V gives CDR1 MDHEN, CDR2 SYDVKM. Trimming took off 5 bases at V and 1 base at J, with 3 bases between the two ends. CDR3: CASSVSNQPQHF. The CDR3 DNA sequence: TGTGCCAGCAGTGTGAGCAATCAGCCCCAGCATTTT.

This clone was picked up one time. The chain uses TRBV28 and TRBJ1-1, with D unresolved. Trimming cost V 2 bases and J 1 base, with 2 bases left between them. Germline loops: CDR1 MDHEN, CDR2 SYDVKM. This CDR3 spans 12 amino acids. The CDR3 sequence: CASSLTNTEAFF. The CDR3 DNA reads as TGTGCCAGCAGTTTAACGAACACTGAAGCTTTCTTT.

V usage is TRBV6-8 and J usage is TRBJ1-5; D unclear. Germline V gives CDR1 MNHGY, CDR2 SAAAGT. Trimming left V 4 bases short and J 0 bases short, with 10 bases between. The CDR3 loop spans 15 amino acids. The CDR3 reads CASSFQTYSNQPQHF. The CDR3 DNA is TGTGCCAGCAGTTTCCAAACTTATAGCAATCAGCCCCAGCATTTT.

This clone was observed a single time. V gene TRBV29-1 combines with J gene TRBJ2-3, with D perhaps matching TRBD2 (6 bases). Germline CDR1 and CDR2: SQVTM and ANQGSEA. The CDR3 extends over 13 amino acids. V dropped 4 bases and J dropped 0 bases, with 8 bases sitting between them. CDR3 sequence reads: CSVGGASTDTQYF. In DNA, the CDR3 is TGCAGCGTTGGCGGGGCTAGCACAGATACGCAGTATTTT.

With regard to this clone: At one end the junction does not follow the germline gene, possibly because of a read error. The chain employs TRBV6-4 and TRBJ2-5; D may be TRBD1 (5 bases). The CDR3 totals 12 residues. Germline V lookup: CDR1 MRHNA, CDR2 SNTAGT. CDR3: CASSYSGETQYF. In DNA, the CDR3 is TGTGCCAGCAGTTACTCAGGGGAGACCCAGTACTTC.

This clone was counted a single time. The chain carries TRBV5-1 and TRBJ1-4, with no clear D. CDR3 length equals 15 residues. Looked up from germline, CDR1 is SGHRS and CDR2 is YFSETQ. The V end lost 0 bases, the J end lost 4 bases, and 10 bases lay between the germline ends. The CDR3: CASSLVSGSNEKLFF. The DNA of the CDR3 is TGCGCCAGCAGCTTGGTATCGGGGAGTAATGAAAAACTGTTTTTT.

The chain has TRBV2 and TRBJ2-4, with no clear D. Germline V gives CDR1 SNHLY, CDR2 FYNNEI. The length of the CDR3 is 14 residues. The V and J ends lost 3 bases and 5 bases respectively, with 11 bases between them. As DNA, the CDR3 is TGTGCCAGCAGTGACACTTCCTCCCAAAACATTCAGTACTTC. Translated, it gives CASSDTSSQNIQYF. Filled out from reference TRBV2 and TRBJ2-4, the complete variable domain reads EPEVTQTPSHQVTQMGQEVILRCVPISNHLYFYWYRQILGQKVEFLVSFYNNEISEKSEIFDDQFSVERPDGSNFTLKIRSTKLEDSAMYFCASSDTSSQNIQYFGAGTRLSVL.

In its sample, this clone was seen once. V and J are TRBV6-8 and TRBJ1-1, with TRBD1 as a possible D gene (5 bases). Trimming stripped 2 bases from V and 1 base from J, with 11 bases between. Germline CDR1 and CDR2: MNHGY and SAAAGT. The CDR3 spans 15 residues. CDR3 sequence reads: CASSYPTAKNTEAFF. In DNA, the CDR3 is TGTGCCAGCAGTTACCCGACAGCGAAGAACACTGAAGCTTTCTTT.

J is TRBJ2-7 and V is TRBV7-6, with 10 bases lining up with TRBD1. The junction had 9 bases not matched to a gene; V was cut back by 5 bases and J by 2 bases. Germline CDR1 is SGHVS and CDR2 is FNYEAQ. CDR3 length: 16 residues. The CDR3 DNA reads TGTGCCAGCAGCACACTGAGGACAGGGGGTCCCTACGAGCAGTACTTC. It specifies CASSTLRTGGPYEQYF.